The sequence of this T cell receptor (beta chain) was determined in a study of CD8+ T cells in alopecia areata. Overall study context: Tofacitinib exposure lasted 6 to 18 months, followed by 6 months off drug. Study-wide results and caveats: Lesional scalp, especially alopecia totalis/universalis, showed higher clonality than normal scalp. Besides other cells, scalp samples also yield sequences of resident alphabeta T cells from normal skin. Sharing of TCRs across patients appeared less clear than in mice, possibly for HLA-related reasons.

As to this clone: Its antigen is still unknown. A junction end diverges from the germline sequence, so it may reflect a read error.

The CDR3 length is 11 residues. Germline lookup yields CDR1 MNHEY and CDR2 SVGAGI. Investigators isolated RNA and reverse transcribed it into cDNA to act as the sequencing template. Libraries were prepared by immunoSEQ multiplex PCR; TCRdb keeps only in-frame clonotypes and omits some of them. The sample yields about 15,000 clones, about three fifths seen once. The investigators collected lesional scalp punch biopsies and peripheral blood from alopecia areata patients. The TCR comes from a human donor with alopecia areata. The V and J genes are TRBV6-5 and TRBJ2-7, with D possibly matching TRBD1 (6 bases). The sequenced sample consisted of skin. The CDR3 DNA reads TGCTTGACAGGTCAAGGGTACGAGCAGTACTTC. This encodes CLTGQGYEQYF.